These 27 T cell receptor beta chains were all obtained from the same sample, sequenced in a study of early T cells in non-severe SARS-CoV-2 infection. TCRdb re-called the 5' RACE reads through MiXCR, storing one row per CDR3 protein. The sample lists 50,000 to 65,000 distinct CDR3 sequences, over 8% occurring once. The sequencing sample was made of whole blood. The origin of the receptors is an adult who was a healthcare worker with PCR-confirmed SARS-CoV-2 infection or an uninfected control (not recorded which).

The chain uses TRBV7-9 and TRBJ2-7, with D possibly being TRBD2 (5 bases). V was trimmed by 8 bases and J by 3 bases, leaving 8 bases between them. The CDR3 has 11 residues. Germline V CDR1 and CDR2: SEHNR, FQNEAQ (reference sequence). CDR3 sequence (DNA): TGTGCCAGCCATGGACTCTACGAGCAGTACTTC. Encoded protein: CASHGLYEQYF.

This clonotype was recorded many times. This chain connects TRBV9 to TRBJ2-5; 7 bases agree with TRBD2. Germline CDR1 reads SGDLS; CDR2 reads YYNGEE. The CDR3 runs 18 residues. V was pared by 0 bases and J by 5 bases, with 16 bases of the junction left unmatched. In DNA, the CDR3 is TGTGCCAGCAGCGTAGGTGTCTTTGGGCGGGAGAACGAGGAGACCCAGTACTTC. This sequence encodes CASSVGVFGRENEETQYF.

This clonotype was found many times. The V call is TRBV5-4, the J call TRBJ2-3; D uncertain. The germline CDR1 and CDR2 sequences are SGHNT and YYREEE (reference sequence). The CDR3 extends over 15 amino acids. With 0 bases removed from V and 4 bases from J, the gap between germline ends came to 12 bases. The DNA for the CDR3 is TGTGCCAGCAGCTTGGGGCCCAAAGGCGCAGATACGCAGTATTTT. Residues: CASSLGPKGADTQYF.

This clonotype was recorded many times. DNA of the CDR3: TGTGCCAGCAGTCTCCGGGACACGGAGACGGGCACAGATACGCAGTATTTT. This gives the protein CASSLRDTETGTDTQYF. The chain employs TRBV2 and TRBJ2-3, with D possibly matching TRBD1 (6 bases). Trimming removed 5 bases from V and 1 base from J, with 19 bases in between. Germline V lookup: CDR1 SNHLY, CDR2 FYNNEI. There are 17 residues in the CDR3.

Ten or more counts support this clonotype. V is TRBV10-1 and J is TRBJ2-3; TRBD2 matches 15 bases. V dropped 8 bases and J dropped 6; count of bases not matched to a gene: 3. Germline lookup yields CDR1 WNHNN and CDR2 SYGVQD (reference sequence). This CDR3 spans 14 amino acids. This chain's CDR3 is CASGTSGRQDTQYF. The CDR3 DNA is TGCGCCAGCGGGACTAGCGGGAGGCAGGATACGCAGTATTTT.

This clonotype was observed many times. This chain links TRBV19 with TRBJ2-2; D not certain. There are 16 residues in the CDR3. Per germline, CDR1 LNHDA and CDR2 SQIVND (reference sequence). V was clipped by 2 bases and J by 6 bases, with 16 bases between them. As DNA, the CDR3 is TGTGCCAGTAGTATAAGACCGTCTCCTGACCCCGGGGAGCTGTTTTTT. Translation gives CASSIRPSPDPGELFF.

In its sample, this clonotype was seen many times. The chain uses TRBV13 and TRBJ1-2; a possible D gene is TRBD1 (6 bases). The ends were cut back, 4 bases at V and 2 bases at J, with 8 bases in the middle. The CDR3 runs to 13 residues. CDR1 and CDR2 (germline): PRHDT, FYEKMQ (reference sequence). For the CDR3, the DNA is TGTGCCAGCAGCTCTGGACAGAACTATGGCTACACCTTC. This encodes CASSSGQNYGYTF. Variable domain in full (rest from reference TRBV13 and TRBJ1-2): AAGVIQSPRHLIKEKRETATLKCYPIPRHDTVYWYQQGPGQDPQFLISFYEKMQSDKGSIPDRFSAQQFSDYHSELNMSSLELGDSALYFCASSSGQNYGYTFGSGTRLTVV.

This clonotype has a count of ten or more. CDR3: CASSLSGQSTGELFF. The DNA of the CDR3 is TGTGCCAGCAGCTTATCGGGTCAAAGCACCGGGGAGCTGTTTTTT. The chain employs TRBV11-2 and TRBJ2-2; D is uncertain. Germline CDR1 SGHAT, CDR2 FQNNGV. This CDR3 has 15 amino acids. Trimming removed 2 bases from V and 4 bases from J, with 11 bases in between. Together with reference TRBV11-2 and TRBJ2-2, the CDR3 gives the full variable domain: EAGVAQSPRYKIIEKRQSVAFWCNPISGHATLYWYQQILGQGPKLLIQFQNNGVVDDSQLPKDRFSAERLKGVDSTLKIQPAKLEDSAVYLCASSLSGQSTGELFFGEGSRLTVL.

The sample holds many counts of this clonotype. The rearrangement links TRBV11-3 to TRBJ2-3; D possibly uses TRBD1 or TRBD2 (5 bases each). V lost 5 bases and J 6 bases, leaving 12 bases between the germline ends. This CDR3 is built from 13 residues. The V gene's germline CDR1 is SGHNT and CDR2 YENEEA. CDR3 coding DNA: TGTGCCAGCAGCCACGACAGCGGCGATACGCAGTATTTT. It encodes CASSHDSGDTQYF.

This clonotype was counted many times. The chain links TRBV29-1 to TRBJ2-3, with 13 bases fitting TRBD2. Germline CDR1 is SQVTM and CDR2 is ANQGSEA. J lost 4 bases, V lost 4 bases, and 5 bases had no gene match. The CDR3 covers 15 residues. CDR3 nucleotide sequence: TGCAGCGTTGTGGGACTAGCGGGAAGTGCAGATACGCAGTATTTT. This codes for CSVVGLAGSADTQYF.

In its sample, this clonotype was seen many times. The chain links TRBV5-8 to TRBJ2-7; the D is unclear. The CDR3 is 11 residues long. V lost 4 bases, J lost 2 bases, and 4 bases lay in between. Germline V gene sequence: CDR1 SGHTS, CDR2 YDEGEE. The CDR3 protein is CASSPAYEQYF. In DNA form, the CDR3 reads TGTGCCAGCAGCCCCGCCTACGAGCAGTACTTC.

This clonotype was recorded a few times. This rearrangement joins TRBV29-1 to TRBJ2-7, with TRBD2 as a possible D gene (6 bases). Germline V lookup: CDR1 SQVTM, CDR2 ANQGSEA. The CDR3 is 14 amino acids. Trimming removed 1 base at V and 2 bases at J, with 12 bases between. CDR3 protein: CSVEGDSTTYEQYF. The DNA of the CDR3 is TGCAGCGTTGAAGGGGACTCGACAACCTACGAGCAGTACTTC.

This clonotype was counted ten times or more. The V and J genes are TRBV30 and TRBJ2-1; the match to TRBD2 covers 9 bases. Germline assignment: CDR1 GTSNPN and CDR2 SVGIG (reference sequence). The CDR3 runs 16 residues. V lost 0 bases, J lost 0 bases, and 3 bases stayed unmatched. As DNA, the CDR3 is TGTGCCTGGAGTGTAGCGGGGGGAGCCTCCTACAATGAGCAGTTCTTC. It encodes CAWSVAGGASYNEQFF.

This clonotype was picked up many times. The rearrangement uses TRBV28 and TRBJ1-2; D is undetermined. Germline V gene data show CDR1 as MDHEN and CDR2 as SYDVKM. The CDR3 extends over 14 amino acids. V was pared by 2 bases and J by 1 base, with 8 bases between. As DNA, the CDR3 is TGTGCCAGCAGTTTAAGGGCTGTTAACTATGGCTACACCTTC. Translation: CASSLRAVNYGYTF.

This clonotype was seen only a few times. The CDR3 nucleotides are TGCAGCGTTGATCCCAAGCTCTATGGCTACACCTTC. It is translated as CSVDPKLYGYTF. The rearrangement links TRBV29-1 to TRBJ1-2; no firm D call. Germline V gene lookup returns CDR1 SQVTM and CDR2 ANQGSEA. V dropped 3 bases and J dropped 4 bases, with 9 bases sitting between them. The CDR3 is made up of 12 amino acids.

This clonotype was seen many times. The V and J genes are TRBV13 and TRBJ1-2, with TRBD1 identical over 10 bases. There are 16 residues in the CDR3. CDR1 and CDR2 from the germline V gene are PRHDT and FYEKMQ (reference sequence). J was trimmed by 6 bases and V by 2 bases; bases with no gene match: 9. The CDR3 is CASSLRGGQGENGYTF. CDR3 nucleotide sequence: TGTGCCAGCAGCTTAAGGGGTGGACAGGGGGAAAATGGCTACACCTTC.

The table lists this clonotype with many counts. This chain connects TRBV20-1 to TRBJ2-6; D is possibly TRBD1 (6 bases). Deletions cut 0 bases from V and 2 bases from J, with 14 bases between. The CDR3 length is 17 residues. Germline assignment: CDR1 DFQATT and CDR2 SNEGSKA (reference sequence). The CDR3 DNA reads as TGCAGTGCTAGAGACGGGCAGGGGAGAACTGGGGCCAACGTCCTGACTTTC. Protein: CSARDGQGRTGANVLTF.

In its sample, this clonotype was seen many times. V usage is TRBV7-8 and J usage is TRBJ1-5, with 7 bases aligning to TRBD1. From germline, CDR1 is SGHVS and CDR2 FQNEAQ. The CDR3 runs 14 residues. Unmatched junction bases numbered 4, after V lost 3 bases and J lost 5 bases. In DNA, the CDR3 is TGTGCCAGCAGCTTGTCCCAGGGGGATCAGCCCCAGCATTTT. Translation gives CASSLSQGDQPQHF.

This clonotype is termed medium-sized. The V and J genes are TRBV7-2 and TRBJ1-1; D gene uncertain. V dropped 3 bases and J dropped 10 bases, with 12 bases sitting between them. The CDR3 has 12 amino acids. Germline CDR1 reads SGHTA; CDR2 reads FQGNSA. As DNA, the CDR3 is TGTGCCAGCAGCTTTACAAACGGAGGAGCTTTCTTT. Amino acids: CASSFTNGGAFF.

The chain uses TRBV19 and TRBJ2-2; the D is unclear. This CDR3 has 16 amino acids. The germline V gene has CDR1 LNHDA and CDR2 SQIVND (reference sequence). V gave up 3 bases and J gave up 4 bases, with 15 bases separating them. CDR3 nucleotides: TGTGCCAGTAGTATGCCCCCCTTTAGGGCCACCGGGGAGCTGTTTTTT. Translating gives CASSMPPFRATGELFF.

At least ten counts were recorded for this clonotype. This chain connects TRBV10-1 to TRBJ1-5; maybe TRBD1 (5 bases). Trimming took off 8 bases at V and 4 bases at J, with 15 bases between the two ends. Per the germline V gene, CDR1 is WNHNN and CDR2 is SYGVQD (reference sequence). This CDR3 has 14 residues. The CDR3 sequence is CASYRRGLNQPQHF. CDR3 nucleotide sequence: TGCGCCAGCTACCGGAGGGGTTTAAATCAGCCCCAGCATTTT.

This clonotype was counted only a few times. As DNA, the CDR3 is TGCAGTGCGCCGCCGGGACAGGGACTCCAAGAGACCCAGTACTTC. Residues: CSAPPGQGLQETQYF. The chain recombines TRBV20-1 with TRBJ2-5, with TRBD1 matching 9 bases. The J segment lost 1 base and the V segment lost 6 bases, leaving 9 bases of the junction unmatched. The germline V gene has CDR1 DFQATT and CDR2 SNEGSKA (reference sequence). The CDR3 contains 15 residues.

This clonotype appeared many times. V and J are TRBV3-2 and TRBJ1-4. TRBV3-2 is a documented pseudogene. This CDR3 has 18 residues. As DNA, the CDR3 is TGTGCCAGCAGCCCGATCTTCTCACGAAGGGACCCTCCTGAAAAACTGTTTTTT. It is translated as CASSPIFSRRDPPEKLFF.

Written as DNA, the CDR3 is TGCGCCAGCAGCCAGCTGGGACCGCGCTCGGGGGAGCAGTACTTC. Protein sequence: CASSQLGPRSGEQYF. V is TRBV5-1 and J is TRBJ2-7; D assignment may be TRBD1 or TRBD2 (5 bases each). The germline V and J ends were trimmed by 4 bases and 7 bases, with 21 bases remaining between them. The CDR3 sequence is 15 residues long. Germline lookup yields CDR1 SGHRS and CDR2 YFSETQ.

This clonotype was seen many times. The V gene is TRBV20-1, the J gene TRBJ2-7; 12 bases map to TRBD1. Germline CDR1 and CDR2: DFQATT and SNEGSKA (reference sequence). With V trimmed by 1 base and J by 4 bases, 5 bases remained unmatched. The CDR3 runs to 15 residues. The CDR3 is CSARGPGQGAYEQYF. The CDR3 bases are TGCAGTGCTAGAGGGCCGGGACAGGGGGCTTACGAGCAGTACTTC.

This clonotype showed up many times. This CDR3 is CASSFGGTGELFF. DNA for the CDR3: TGTGCCAGCAGCTTCGGTGGGACCGGGGAGCTGTTTTTT. This chain joins TRBV7-3 and TRBJ2-2; D is undetermined. The CDR3 sequence is 13 residues long. V was clipped by 3 bases and J by 5 bases, with 7 bases between them. Germline values: CDR1 SGHTA, CDR2 FQGTGA.

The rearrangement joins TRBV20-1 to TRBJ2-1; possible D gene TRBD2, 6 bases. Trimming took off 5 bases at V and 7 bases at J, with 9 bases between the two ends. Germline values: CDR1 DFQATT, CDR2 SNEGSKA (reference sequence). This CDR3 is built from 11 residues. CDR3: CSAPTRNEQFF. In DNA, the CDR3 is TGCAGTGCTCCGACTAGAAATGAGCAGTTCTTC.